This T cell receptor (beta chain) was captured by sequencing in a study of beta chain features in type 1 diabetes. Points from the study as a whole: No resolution was reached here on whether HLA type influences TCRB rearrangement.

Trimming cost V 5 bases and J 5 bases, with 12 bases left between them. The length of the CDR3 is 13 residues. The germline V gene has CDR1 SGHTA and CDR2 FQGNSA. A note on this clone: What it binds is unknown.

The authors reverse transcribed all of the isolated RNA, so sequencing captured expressed TCRB transcripts. Sequenced by immunoSEQ multiplex PCR; TCRdb stores in-frame clones only, minus some. The repertoire consists of about 340,000 clones, with 7.5% to 9% occurring once and the leading ten covering less than 0.5%. The receptor was isolated from a woman between 18 and 29 years old in good health. This sequence joins TRBV7-2 and TRBJ2-5; D uncertain. The specimen was central memory CD4+ T cells from blood. The CDR3 DNA is TGTGCCAGCAGCCCCCTGGGCGCGGAGACCCAGTACTTC. Protein sequence: CASSPLGAETQYF. Together with reference TRBV7-2 and TRBJ2-5, the CDR3 gives the full variable domain: GAGVSQSPSNKVTEKGKDVELRCDPISGHTALYWYRQSLGQGLEFLIYFQGNSAPDKSGLPSDRFSAERTGGSVSTLTIQRTQQEDSAVYLCASSPLGAETQYFGPGTRLLVL.